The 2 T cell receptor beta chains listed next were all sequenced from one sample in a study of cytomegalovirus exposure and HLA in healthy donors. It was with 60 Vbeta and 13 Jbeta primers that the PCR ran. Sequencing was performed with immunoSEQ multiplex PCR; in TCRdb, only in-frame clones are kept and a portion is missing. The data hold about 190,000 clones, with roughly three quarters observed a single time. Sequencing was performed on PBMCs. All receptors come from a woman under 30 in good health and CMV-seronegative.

CDR3 bases: TGTGCCAGCAGCTTGGGACAGGGGGGTGGGTCCTACGAGCAGTACTTC. This translates into CASSLGQGGGSYEQYF. The genes are TRBV7-2 and TRBJ2-7; 11 bases line up with TRBD1. The V and J ends lost 3 bases and 1 base, in that order; junction bases with no gene match: 5. The CDR3 loop spans 16 amino acids. Germline V lookup: CDR1 SGHTA, CDR2 FQGNSA.

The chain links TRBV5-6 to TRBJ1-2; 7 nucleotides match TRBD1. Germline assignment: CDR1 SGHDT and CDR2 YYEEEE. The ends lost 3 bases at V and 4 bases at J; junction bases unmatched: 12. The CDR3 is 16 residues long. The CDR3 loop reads CASSSEGTEVLYGYTF. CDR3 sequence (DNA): TGTGCCAGCAGCTCGGAAGGGACAGAAGTCCTCTATGGCTACACCTTC.